The present entry profiles one TCR beta chain with its context. The CDR3 totals 15 residues. Germline loops: CDR1 SGHTA, CDR2 FQGNSA. V lost 1 base to trimming and J lost 5 bases, with 12 bases between them. This specimen comes from a study of blood T cell repertoires in COVID-19. The table came from immunoSEQ multiplex PCR; TCRdb's copy has only in-frame clones and leaves some out. Of about 330,000 clones listed, approximately 88% are singletons. The sample comprised peripheral blood. The TCR sequence derives from a man aged 25 to 40 with COVID-19, enrolled during active disease. V is TRBV7-2 and J is TRBJ1-5; tentative D call: TRBD1 (5 bases). CDR3 in amino acids: CASSLGFGGDQPQHF. The CDR3, as DNA: TGTGCCAGCAGCTTAGGGTTCGGGGGGGATCAGCCCCAGCATTTT.